In this sample, the clone carrying this T cell receptor beta chain turned up once. This sample stems from a study of T cell changes during pregnancy in multiple sclerosis. Libraries were prepared by immunoSEQ multiplex PCR; TCRdb keeps only in-frame clonotypes and omits some of them. Of approximately 30,000 clones in the sample, roughly 89% were seen once. The sequenced sample was CD8+ T cells from peripheral blood mononuclear cells, obtained in the first trimester of pregnancy. The clonotype was recovered from a female donor with multiple sclerosis, enrolled in a pregnancy study.

The CDR3 DNA is TGTGCCACCAGCCCCAGGGGAACTGAAGCTTTCTTT. This sequence encodes CATSPRGTEAFF. The chain joins TRBV6-1 to TRBJ1-1; D may be TRBD1 (6 bases). Per the germline V gene, CDR1 is MNHNS and CDR2 is SASEGT. The CDR3 spans 12 residues. Trimming shortened V by 10 bases and J by 5 bases, and 14 bases separated the two germline ends.